Sequencing of this T cell receptor (beta chain) was carried out in a study of T cells in localized non-small cell lung cancer. General study findings and limits: Of the tissues analyzed, uninvolved adjacent lung showed maximal T cell clonality, greater than tumor. Higher blood T cell density tracked longer overall survival. In adjacent lung appeared a median about 58 of the top 100 tumor clones. Without multi-region sequencing, intratumor heterogeneity could not be excluded.

CDR3 size: 16 residues. Germline assignment: CDR1 SGDLS and CDR2 YYNGEE. V was clipped by 0 bases and J by 3 bases, with 15 bases between them. This clone is classed as medium-sized (0.01 to 0.1%). The antigen is unknown. Using immunoSEQ multiplex PCR, the repertoire was profiled, and TCRdb retains in-frame clones only, with some absent. The sample includes about 45,000 clones, roughly nine tenths of them seen just once. The TCR comes from a woman aged 35 to 69 with stage II lung adenocarcinoma. This chain connects TRBV9 to TRBJ1-2, with D hard to call. The sample was PBMCs, taken before any cancer treatment. This chain's CDR3 is CASSVATKGLDYGYTF. CDR3 bases: TGTGCCAGCAGCGTAGCTACTAAGGGATTGGACTATGGCTACACCTTC.